This T cell receptor (beta chain) is drawn from a study of blood T cell repertoires in COVID-19. Study-wide context: There were acute and convalescent COVID-19 samples, and they came from the United States, Italy and Spain. T cells, B-cell-depleted T cells, or PBMCs provided the cDNA or gDNA that served as material.

Some clones are missing from TCRdb's copy, which holds only in-frame ones; the method was immunoSEQ multiplex PCR. The profile covers about 180,000 clones, with approximately 88% appearing a single time and 4% to 5% taken by the ten largest. This clone showed up just once. There are 12 residues in the CDR3. In germline, CDR1 is LGHDT, CDR2 YNNKEL (reference sequence). J lost 10 bases, V lost 4 bases, and 6 bases had no gene match. Sequences were obtained from peripheral blood. The receptor comes from a woman aged 25 to 39 with acute or convalescent COVID-19. The chain has TRBV3-1 (or the pseudogene TRBV3-2) and TRBJ1-2; 7 positions agree with TRBD1. The DNA for the CDR3 is TGTGCCAGCAGCCCCCGACAGGGAAACTACACCTTC. It codes for CASSPRQGNYTF.